Sequencing of this T cell receptor beta chain was carried out in a study of blood T cell repertoires in COVID-19. Overall study: Samples taken during acute and convalescent COVID-19 were collected in the United States, Italy and Spain. From T cells, B-cell-depleted T cells, or PBMCs came the material, which was cDNA or gDNA.

Deletions cut 6 bases from V and 5 bases from J, with 19 bases between. Germline CDR1 ENHRY, CDR2 SYGVKD. CDR3 length: 15 residues. Clones were read by immunoSEQ multiplex PCR, and TCRdb kept only the in-frame ones, dropping some. The data hold around 230,000 clones, with around 88% observed a single time. Assignments of participants to cohorts depended upon their own reported clinical history. Sequenced material: PBMCs or T cells enriched from blood (not recorded which). This receptor was identified in a woman between 35 and 50 years old with acute COVID-19. The chain employs TRBV10-3 and TRBJ1-2, with D maybe TRBD1 (5 bases). The CDR3 nucleotides read TGTGCCATCAGGGTAGTCCTCAGGGAAAAATATGGCTACACCTTC. Translating it yields CAIRVVLREKYGYTF.